The rows below give T cell receptor beta chains drawn from one sample of a study of blood T cell repertoires in COVID-19. This table comes from immunoSEQ multiplex PCR, and its TCRdb copy is limited to in-frame clones, with some not included. There are approximately 250,000 clones in the sample; approximately 84% occur only once, and 4% lies in the top ten. The sequenced sample was peripheral blood. The source is a man between 45 and 60 years old with acute or convalescent COVID-19. Both conserved end residues are part of each CDR3. D genes are given only for firm matches. Part of the rows lack a size; the others show once, few, many or a class for expanded clones.

D | J | size | V | CDR3 | DNA
TRBD2 | TRBJ2-1 | - | TRBV5-1 | CASRLGTSGVISNEQFF | TGCGCCAGCAGATTAGGGACTAGCGGGGTAATATCAAATGAGCAGTTCTTC
- | TRBJ2-7 | - | TRBV28 | CASSTATGFSYEQYF | TGTGCCAGCAGTACGGCGACAGGCTTTAGCTACGAGCAGTACTTC
TRBD1 | TRBJ1-2 | - | TRBV4-2 | CASSPRQGGYGYTF | TGTGCCAGCAGCCCCCGTCAGGGGGGCTATGGCTACACCTTC
TRBD2 | TRBJ2-7 | - | TRBV6-5 | CASSYSRTSGPYEQYF | TGTGCCAGCAGTTACTCCAGGACTAGCGGGCCTTACGAGCAGTACTTC
TRBD2 | TRBJ2-2 | - | TRBV12-5 | CASGFGGGRTGELFF | TGTGCTAGTGGTTTCGGCGGGGGACGAACCGGGGAGCTGTTTTTT
TRBD2 | TRBJ2-7 | - | TRBV19 | CASTQTGGKSSYEQYF | TGTGCCAGTACCCAAACGGGGGGGAAGAGCTCCTACGAGCAGTACTTC
TRBD1 | TRBJ1-4 | - | TRBV19 | CASSIPRDRAPATNEKLFF | TGTGCCAGTAGTATACCCCGGGACAGGGCACCTGCAACTAATGAAAAACTGTTTTTT
- | TRBJ1-5 | - | TRBV7-9 | CASSLGGGLGYYSNQPQHF | TGTGCCAGCAGCTTAGGCGGTGGACTAGGCTACTATAGCAATCAGCCCCAGCATTTT
- | TRBJ1-2 | - | TRBV6-1 | CASSEAPGYGYTF | TGTGCCAGCAGTGAAGCGCCCGGCTATGGCTACACCTTC
TRBD2 | TRBJ2-1 | - | TRBV27 | CASSFSGAGYNEQFF | TGTGCCAGCAGTTTTAGCGGGGCGGGCTACAATGAGCAGTTCTTC
TRBD1 | TRBJ2-7 | - | TRBV15 | CATSYFGQGDYEQYF | TGTGCCACCAGCTACTTCGGACAGGGAGACTACGAGCAGTACTTC
- | TRBJ1-3 | - | TRBV15 | CATSRAQGPGNTIYF | TGTGCCACCAGCAGAGCCCAGGGGCCTGGAAACACCATATATTTT
- | TRBJ2-7 | once | TRBV18 | CASSPSVSYEQYF | TGTGCCAGCTCACCGTCCGTTTCCTACGAGCAGTACTTC
TRBD1 | TRBJ2-1 | - | TRBV5-1 | CASSLTGTGWTGNEQFF | TGCGCCAGCAGCCTAACGGGGACAGGGTGGACCGGCAATGAGCAGTTCTTC
TRBD1 | TRBJ2-7 | once | TRBV4-1 | CAFRGHEPYEQYF | TGCGCATTCAGGGGGCACGAGCCCTACGAGCAGTACTTC
- | TRBJ2-1 | - | TRBV11-3 | CASSLAQQDEQFF | TGTGCCAGCAGCTTAGCCCAGCAGGATGAGCAGTTCTTC
- | TRBJ1-5 | - | TRBV2 | CASSVTGFSQPQHF | TGTGCCAGCAGTGTTACGGGGTTTAGCCAGCCCCAGCATTTT
TRBD1 | TRBJ2-7 | once | TRBV5-1 | CASSWGQSYEQYF | TGCGCCAGCAGCTGGGGACAGAGCTACGAGCAGTACTTC
TRBD1 | TRBJ2-7 | - | TRBV11-1 | CASATGGVYEQYF | TGTGCCAGCGCTACAGGGGGCGTATACGAGCAGTACTTC
- | TRBJ1-4 | - | TRBV6-5 | CASGRQTTNEKLFF | TGTGCCAGCGGGCGACAGACAACTAATGAAAAACTGTTTTTT
- | TRBJ1-5 | once | TRBV27 | CASSLGADQPQHF | TGTGCCAGCAGTTTGGGGGCAGATCAGCCCCAGCATTTT
- | TRBJ1-4 | - | TRBV5-8 | CASSFLTVNEKLFF | TGTGCCAGCAGCTTTTTAACAGTGAATGAAAAACTGTTTTTT
- | TRBJ2-1 | - | TRBV24-1 | CATSDKAGRYNEQFF | TGTGCCACCAGTGATAAGGCGGGACGCTACAATGAGCAGTTCTTC
- | TRBJ1-2 | - | TRBV12-3/TRBV12-4 | CATSMAGHYGYTF | TGTGCCACCTCTATGGCAGGGCACTATGGCTACACCTTC
TRBD2 | TRBJ2-7 | - | TRBV5-8 | CASSFSGTSGIGEQYF | TGTGCCAGCAGCTTTTCAGGGACTAGCGGGATAGGAGAGCAGTACTTC
- | TRBJ1-2 | - | TRBV27 | CASRGGNYGYTF | TGTGCCAGCAGAGGCGGCAACTATGGCTACACCTTC
TRBD1 | TRBJ2-1 | - | TRBV9 | CASSVAGGDYNEQFF | TGTGCCAGCAGCGTAGCAGGGGGCGACTACAATGAGCAGTTCTTC
- | TRBJ2-7 | - | TRBV10-3 | CAIRKTDHEQYF | TGTGCCATCAGGAAAACAGACCACGAGCAGTACTTC
TRBD2 | TRBJ2-7 | - | TRBV19 | CASSIATGGGEQYF | TGTGCCAGTAGTATAGCCACGGGAGGGGGCGAGCAGTACTTC
- | TRBJ1-4 | - | TRBV25-1 | CASRLGHGTEKLFF | TGTGCCAGCAGACTGGGACACGGGACTGAAAAACTGTTTTTT
- | TRBJ2-1 | - | TRBV7-9 | CASSSSFRGGNSFPEQFF | TGTGCCAGCAGCTCCTCGTTTCGAGGCGGGAACTCCTTCCCAGAGCAGTTCTTC
TRBD1 | TRBJ1-4 | - | TRBV5-4 | CASSLEGRGQDPEKLFF | TGTGCCAGCAGCTTGGAAGGTCGGGGACAGGATCCAGAAAAACTGTTTTTT
- | TRBJ1-3 | - | TRBV6-5 | CASSYALSSGNTIYF | TGTGCCAGCAGTTACGCCCTTAGCTCTGGAAACACCATATATTTT
TRBD1 | TRBJ1-5 | - | TRBV3-1/TRBV3-2 | CASSLGQAQPQHF | TGTGCCAGCAGCCTCGGACAGGCGCAGCCCCAGCATTTT
TRBD2 | TRBJ2-7 | - | TRBV28 | CASSSSAGSGRAGVYEQYF | TGTGCCAGCAGCTCCTCGGCGGGTAGCGGGAGGGCCGGGGTCTACGAGCAGTACTTC
- | TRBJ2-7 | - | TRBV3-1/TRBV3-2 | CASSQLFRGYEQYF | TGTGCCAGCAGCCAACTTTTCCGCGGGTACGAGCAGTACTTC
TRBD1 | TRBJ1-5 | - | TRBV10-3 | CAISESTGGSGGGNQPQHF | TGTGCCATCAGTGAGTCGACAGGGGGGTCGGGGGGCGGCAATCAGCCCCAGCATTTT
TRBD2 | TRBJ2-3 | - | TRBV9 | CASSTTTRRGATDTQYF | TGTGCCAGCAGCACGACAACGAGGCGGGGGGCAACAGATACGCAGTATTTT
- | TRBJ2-5 | - | TRBV5-1 | CASSQGMGQETQYF | TGCGCCAGTTCCCAGGGGATGGGGCAAGAGACCCAGTACTTC
- | TRBJ2-1 | - | TRBV27 | CASSLQSYNEQFF | TGTGCCAGCAGTTTACAATCCTACAATGAGCAGTTCTTC
TRBD1 | TRBJ1-5 | - | TRBV9 | CASSVGTGIQPQHF | TGTGCCAGCAGCGTAGGGACAGGTATTCAGCCCCAGCATTTT
TRBD2 | TRBJ2-2 | - | TRBV28 | CASSHTSGRAGELFF | TGTGCCAGCAGCCACACTAGCGGGAGGGCAGGGGAGCTGTTTTTT
TRBD2 | TRBJ2-1 | - | TRBV7-3 | CASSPSGGSNEQFF | TGTGCCAGCAGCCCCTCAGGCGGGAGCAATGAGCAGTTCTTC
- | TRBJ1-3 | - | TRBV6-5 | CASTTTGSSGNTIYF | TGTGCCAGCACCACCACAGGGAGCTCTGGAAACACCATATATTTT
- | TRBJ2-4 | - | TRBV15 | CATHGPGETKNIQYF | TGTGCCACCCACGGTCCAGGGGAGACCAAAAACATTCAGTACTTC